Listed below are T cell receptor beta chains from one sample, sequenced in a study of blood T cell repertoires in COVID-19. Libraries were prepared by immunoSEQ multiplex PCR; TCRdb keeps only in-frame clonotypes and omits some of them. The sample carries about 410,000 clones, 70% to 90% recorded once. Sequenced sample: peripheral blood. The origin of the receptors is a woman in her forties with COVID-19, enrolled during active disease. Each CDR3 is given with its conserved first and last residue. A D gene is named only where the DNA matches it firmly. Part of the rows lack a size; the others show once, few, many or a class for expanded clones.

V gene,J gene,D gene,clone size,CDR3 DNA,CDR3 protein
TRBV5-1,TRBJ1-4,.,.,TGCGCCAGCAGCTCCGGGGACACCTCAACTAATGAAAAACTGTTTTTT,CASSSGDTSTNEKLFF
TRBV9,TRBJ2-5,TRBD1,.,TGTGCCAGCAGCGCCCGGGACAGGGGGCTACAAGAGACCCAGTACTTC,CASSARDRGLQETQYF
TRBV6-6,TRBJ1-5,TRBD1,.,TGTGCCAGCAGTTACTTTAGGGGGCGCGCTCAGCCCCAGCATTTT,CASSYFRGRAQPQHF
TRBV28,TRBJ2-3,TRBD2,once,TGTGCCAGCAGTCCTAGCGGGAGGTCGACAGATACGCAGTATTTT,CASSPSGRSTDTQYF
TRBV27,TRBJ1-6,.,.,TGTGCCAGCAGGGATCGAGAGGCCCTCCACTTT,CASRDREALHF
TRBV3-1/TRBV3-2,TRBJ2-5,TRBD1,.,TGTGCCAGCAGCCGCCCGGGACAGGGGAGAGAGACCCAGTACTTC,CASSRPGQGRETQYF
TRBV3-1/TRBV3-2,TRBJ2-3,TRBD1,.,TGTGCCAGCAGCCCCCAGCCGGGACAGCTCACAGATACGCAGTATTTT,CASSPQPGQLTDTQYF
TRBV27,TRBJ2-2,TRBD1,.,TGTGCCAGCAGTTACGGACCGGGACAGGGAATTGCCGGGGAGCTGTTTTTT,CASSYGPGQGIAGELFF
TRBV2,TRBJ1-4,.,.,TGTGCCAGCAGTGATGGAGGAGATAATGAAAAACTGTTTTTT,CASSDGGDNEKLFF
TRBV7-2,TRBJ2-7,.,.,TGTGCCAGCAGCCCTTCGGGCTACGAGCAGTACTTC,CASSPSGYEQYF
TRBV6-1,TRBJ1-6,.,few,TGTGCCAGCAGTGTCCGGGGTCAGAGCAGATCCCTCTCCTATAATTCACCCCTCCACTTT,CASSVRGQSRSLSYNSPLHF
TRBV6-2/TRBV6-3,TRBJ1-1,TRBD1,.,TGTGCCAGCAGTTACTCGACAACAGGGGGTCTGGCTTTCTTT,CASSYSTTGGLAFF
TRBV19,TRBJ2-4,.,.,TGTGCCAGCAAAAGGCGCGAGGGGGATAACTTACAATCAGCCAAAAACATTCAGTACTTC,CASKRREGDNLQSAKNIQYF
TRBV13,TRBJ1-2,.,.,TGTGCCAGCAGCTTAGGCCTTTTTGGTCGGGAAGGCTACACCTTC,CASSLGLFGREGYTF
TRBV5-1,TRBJ2-6,.,once,TGCGCCAGCAGAACCGGCTCTGGGGCCAACGTCCTGACTTTC,CASRTGSGANVLTF
TRBV7-3,TRBJ2-5,TRBD2,once,TGTGCCAGCAGCTTAAGGGGACTAGCGGTACCAGAGACCCAGTACTTC,CASSLRGLAVPETQYF
TRBV5-8,TRBJ1-2,TRBD1,.,TGTGCCAGCAGCAGGACAGGGGCAAGGGGGGGCTACACCTTC,CASSRTGARGGYTF
TRBV7-2,TRBJ1-5,TRBD1,.,TGTGCCAGCAGCTTTTCTGGGACAGGGCACCAGCCCCAGCATTTT,CASSFSGTGHQPQHF
TRBV19,TRBJ2-7,.,.,TGTGCCAGTAGTATTTCGTTCCTCTACGAGCAGTACTTC,CASSISFLYEQYF
TRBV7-3,TRBJ2-5,.,.,TGTGCCAGCAGCTTAAATACGGGGGTGCAAGAGACCCAGTACTTC,CASSLNTGVQETQYF
TRBV7-9,TRBJ1-5,.,.,TGTGCCAGCAGCTTAACAGGCCCGAGCAATCAGCCCCAGCATTTT,CASSLTGPSNQPQHF
TRBV7-2,TRBJ1-4,TRBD1,.,TGTGCCAGCAGCCTAGACAGGGGCGGGCATGAAAAACTGTTTTTT,CASSLDRGGHEKLFF
TRBV7-8,TRBJ2-6,.,.,TGTGCCAGCAGCTTAGCAGTCGGCGGCTCTGGGGCCAACGTCCTGACTTTC,CASSLAVGGSGANVLTF
TRBV6-2/TRBV6-3,TRBJ1-2,TRBD1,.,TGTGCCAGCAGTCACAGGGGCCCGCTCTATGGCTACACCTTC,CASSHRGPLYGYTF
TRBV12-3/TRBV12-4,TRBJ1-2,TRBD1,.,TGTGCCAGCAGCCCACAGGGGCCCTATGGCTACACCTTC,CASSPQGPYGYTF
TRBV3-1/TRBV3-2,TRBJ1-1,TRBD1,.,TGTGCCAGCAGCCAGACAACAGGGGTGACTGAAGCTTTCTTT,CASSQTTGVTEAFF
TRBV7-9,TRBJ1-1,TRBD1,.,TGTGCCAGCAGCCCCCCCGACAGGGTCTGGCGAGCTTTCTTT,CASSPPDRVWRAFF
TRBV28,TRBJ1-3,.,.,TGTGCCAGCAGTTCAGGTTTATTTACCATATATTTT,CASSSGLFTIYF
TRBV29-1,TRBJ2-5,.,.,TGCAGCGGAACCCTACGGCAGGGGTTTTGGGAGACCCAGTACTTC,CSGTLRQGFWETQYF
TRBV6-2/TRBV6-3,TRBJ1-4,.,.,TGTGCCAGCAGTCGGGATGAAAAACTGTTTTTT,CASSRDEKLFF
TRBV9,TRBJ1-2,.,.,TGTGCCAGCAGCTCTGGACCGGGGGTACCCACCTTC,CASSSGPGVPTF
TRBV7-2,TRBJ2-3,.,.,TGTGCCAGCAGCTTAGGGGCCTCTCTGGGTGATACGCAGTATTTT,CASSLGASLGDTQYF
TRBV24-1,TRBJ2-1,.,.,TGTGCCACCAGTGATCCGGAGGGTGTGTTAGGGAAGAGTGAGCAGTTCTTC,CATSDPEGVLGKSEQFF
TRBV10-3,TRBJ1-1,TRBD1,.,TGTGCCATCGGGGACAGCCTGAACACTGAAGCTTTCTTT,CAIGDSLNTEAFF
TRBV30,TRBJ1-2,.,.,TGTGCCTGGGCCAGAACCGGGAACTATGGCTACACCTTC,CAWARTGNYGYTF
TRBV15,TRBJ1-1,.,.,TGTGCCACCAGCAGCCCTCCAGGGACTGAAGCTTTCTTT,CATSSPPGTEAFF
TRBV6-5,TRBJ2-7,TRBD1,.,TGTGCCAGCAGTTTGGGACAGGGAACCTACGAGCAGTACTTC,CASSLGQGTYEQYF
TRBV27,TRBJ2-7,.,.,TGTGCCAGCAGCTGGGGCGACCCAACGTACGAGCAGTACTTC,CASSWGDPTYEQYF
TRBV18,TRBJ2-3,.,once,TGTGCCAGCTCACCGGGCTCAGATACGCAGTATTTT,CASSPGSDTQYF
TRBV12-3/TRBV12-4,TRBJ1-1,.,.,TGTGCCAGCAGTTTGGCCCAGTTTGAAGCTTTCTTT,CASSLAQFEAFF
TRBV7-2,TRBJ1-1,TRBD1,.,TGTGCCAGCAGCTTAGGGACAGGGTTGAACACTGAAGCTTTCTTT,CASSLGTGLNTEAFF
TRBV21-1,TRBJ1-5,.,once,TGTGCCAGCAGCAAAAGGTACCATATACACGACAGGAATTATCAGCCCCAGCATTTT,CASSKRYHIHDRNYQPQHF
TRBV29-1,TRBJ1-1,.,.,TGCAGCGTTGGGGGGACAGAAGCTTTCTTT,CSVGGTEAFF
TRBV19,TRBJ1-1,.,.,TGTGCCAGTACTAAATTAACGAGAAACACTGAAGCTTTCTTT,CASTKLTRNTEAFF
TRBV6-2/TRBV6-3,TRBJ1-1,TRBD1,.,TGTGCCAGCAGTCTTACCGGGACAGCAAACACTGAAGCTTTCTTT,CASSLTGTANTEAFF
TRBV11-2,TRBJ1-2,.,.,TGTGCCAGCAGCGAGCGGGGGTCTCCTGGCTACACCTTC,CASSERGSPGYTF
TRBV4-3,TRBJ1-1,.,.,TGCGCCAGCAGCCATCGAGTGAACACTGAAGCTTTCTTT,CASSHRVNTEAFF
TRBV7-2,TRBJ1-2,TRBD1,.,TGTGCCAGCAGCCCTTACCCGGGACAGGATTATGGCTACACCTTC,CASSPYPGQDYGYTF
TRBV9,TRBJ1-2,.,.,TGTGCCAGCAGCACCGACAGGCGATCTAACTATGGCTACACCTTC,CASSTDRRSNYGYTF
TRBV27,TRBJ1-2,TRBD1,.,TGTGCCAGTTCCGGGACAGGTCACTATGGCTACACCTTC,CASSGTGHYGYTF
TRBV29-1,TRBJ1-1,.,.,TGCAGCGTTGACCAGGTTTCCAAAGACACTGAAGCTTTCTTT,CSVDQVSKDTEAFF
TRBV24-1,TRBJ2-2,.,.,TGTGCCACCAGTGATTTAGGGGGGGCGAACGGGGAGCTGTTTTTT,CATSDLGGANGELFF
TRBV7-9,TRBJ2-1,TRBD2,.,TGTGCCAGCAGCTTAGCGCGGGGACTAGCGGGTTCCCCCTACAATGAGCAGTTCTTC,CASSLARGLAGSPYNEQFF
TRBV4-1,TRBJ2-5,.,.,TGCGCCAGCAGCCCAAGATTTGCAGGGGTAGAGACCCAGTACTTC,CASSPRFAGVETQYF
TRBV7-8,TRBJ1-2,.,few,TGTGCCAGCAGCTTAGGTTGGGGAGGCCTACCCTCTAACTATGGCTACACCTTC,CASSLGWGGLPSNYGYTF
TRBV28,TRBJ2-7,.,once,TGTGCCAGCAGTTCAAGCCCGGTCTTACGGGAGCAGTACTTC,CASSSSPVLREQYF
TRBV23-1,TRBJ2-5,TRBD2,once,TGCGCCAGCAGTCAATCCGAACTAGCGGGAGAAGAGACCCAGTACTTC,CASSQSELAGEETQYF
TRBV4-3,TRBJ1-1,.,.,TGCGCCAGCAGCCAAGAGATGACAGATTATGCTTTCTTT,CASSQEMTDYAFF
TRBV27,TRBJ2-1,TRBD2,.,TGTGCCAGCAGTTTATCTTCCGGGACTAGCGGTAGCGAGCAGTTCTTC,CASSLSSGTSGSEQFF